These T cell receptor beta chains were read from a single sample in a study of cytotoxic CD8 clonotypes in ibrutinib-treated CLL. Data came from immunoSEQ multiplex PCR; TCRdb stores just in-frame clones and leaves some out. The sample includes tens of thousands of clones, 56% of them seen just once. The sample in question was PBMCs, obtained after 24 months of ibrutinib treatment. The source is a human donor with chronic lymphocytic leukemia. CDR3s include the opening cysteine and the closing phenylalanine or tryptophan. The D gene is left open where the match is weak. Part of the rows lack a size; the others show once, few, many or a class for expanded clones.

D | size | J | V | CDR3 | DNA
TRBD1 | few | TRBJ2-7 | TRBV7-8 | CASSLIRDRGYEQYF | TGTGCCAGCAGCTTAATCCGGGACAGGGGCTACGAGCAGTACTTC
. | . | TRBJ1-2 | TRBV9 | CASSPSRRDYGYTF | TGTGCCAGCAGCCCTTCGCGAAGGGACTATGGCTACACCTTC
. | . | TRBJ1-1 | TRBV6-5 | CASNRGLNTEAFF | TGTGCCAGCAATCGGGGGTTGAACACTGAAGCTTTCTTT
TRBD1 | . | TRBJ2-1 | TRBV6-1 | CASCLKGQGYEQFF | TGTGCCAGCTGTCTAAAGGGACAGGGTTATGAGCAGTTCTTC
. | . | TRBJ1-3 | TRBV7-9 | CASSLWGRGTGNTIYF | TGTGCCAGCAGCTTATGGGGCCGGGGAACTGGAAACACCATATATTTT
. | few | TRBJ2-3 | TRBV7-2 | CASSFRGERRANTQYF | TGTGCCAGCAGCTTTAGGGGGGAGAGGCGGGCCAATACGCAGTATTTT
. | . | TRBJ2-2 | TRBV28 | CASSTRSTGELFF | TGTGCCAGCAGTACTAGGAGCACCGGGGAGCTGTTTTTT
TRBD1 | . | TRBJ2-7 | TRBV19 | CASSLTGTYEQYF | TGTGCCAGTAGTCTGACAGGGACCTACGAGCAGTACTTC
TRBD1 | once | TRBJ2-3 | TRBV15 | CATSRQGAGTDTQYF | TGTGCCACCAGCCGACAGGGGGCAGGCACAGATACGCAGTATTTT
. | . | TRBJ1-1 | TRBV6-6 | CASTLSRNTEAFF | TGTGCCAGCACCTTGTCCCGCAACACTGAAGCTTTCTTT
TRBD1 | . | TRBJ2-2 | TRBV5-1 | CASSSSGQGGGELFF | TGCGCCAGCAGCTCCTCAGGACAGGGGGGCGGGGAGCTGTTTTTT
. | few | TRBJ1-1 | TRBV7-2 | CASSRDRNTEAFF | TGTGCCAGCAGCCGCGACAGGAACACTGAAGCTTTCTTT
. | . | TRBJ1-3 | TRBV4-1 | CASSHTGSIGNTIYF | TGCGCCAGCAGCCACACGGGGTCCATTGGAAACACCATATATTTT
. | many | TRBJ1-1 | TRBV6-1 | CATGDLGPNTEAFF | TGTGCCACGGGGGACTTAGGTCCGAACACTGAAGCTTTCTTT
TRBD2 | . | TRBJ2-7 | TRBV6-5 | CASRRLAGRTYEQYF | TGTGCCAGCAGGAGACTAGCGGGTCGAACCTACGAGCAGTACTTC
TRBD1 | . | TRBJ1-2 | TRBV7-8 | CASSRDSANYGYTF | TGTGCCAGCAGCCGGGACAGCGCTAACTATGGCTACACCTTC
TRBD1 | . | TRBJ2-4 | TRBV19 | CASSPGQGIAKNIQYF | TGTGCCAGTAGTCCTGGACAGGGTATAGCCAAAAACATTCAGTACTTC
. | . | TRBJ1-1 | TRBV7-8 | CASSLGRINTEAFF | TGTGCCAGCAGCTTAGGACGGATAAACACTGAAGCTTTCTTT
. | many | TRBJ1-2 | TRBV5-1 | CASTLGASYGYTF | TGCGCCAGCACCTTGGGGGCCAGCTATGGCTACACCTTC
. | . | TRBJ2-5 | TRBV5-1 | CASSLAGPTQETQYF | TGCGCCAGCAGCTTGGCAGGACCGACACAAGAGACCCAGTACTTC
TRBD1 | . | TRBJ2-3 | TRBV19 | CASSKGGSGTDTQYF | TGTGCCAGTAGTAAAGGGGGCTCCGGCACAGATACGCAGTATTTT
. | few | TRBJ1-1 | TRBV2 | CASMGYTEAFF | TGTGCCAGCATGGGCTACACTGAAGCTTTCTTT
. | . | TRBJ1-3 | TRBV14 | CASSQGVRGNTIYF | TGTGCCAGCAGCCAAGGGGTTCGCGGAAACACCATATATTTT
. | . | TRBJ2-7 | TRBV30 | CASHQGGYEQYF | TGTGCCTCCCACCAGGGGGGGTACGAGCAGTACTTC
. | few | TRBJ1-5 | TRBV28 | CASSPGGIRQPQHF | TGTGCCAGCAGTCCAGGTGGTATCCGCCAGCCCCAGCATTTT
. | . | TRBJ1-2 | TRBV23-1 | CASSPDSLTQQTPYGYTF | TGCGCCAGCTCCCCGGACAGTTTGACCCAACAGACACCCTATGGCTACACCTTC
. | . | TRBJ2-1 | TRBV5-1 | CASSPPHNEQFF | TGCGCCAGCAGCCCCCCCCACAATGAGCAGTTCTTC
TRBD2 | . | TRBJ2-7 | TRBV18 | CASSPIGGLAGGRIYEQYF | TGTGCCAGCTCACCAATTGGGGGACTAGCGGGAGGGAGAATCTACGAGCAGTACTTC
TRBD1 | . | TRBJ2-6 | TRBV6-5 | CASGTGLSGANVLTF | TGTGCCAGCGGGACAGGACTCTCTGGGGCCAACGTCCTGACTTTC
. | . | TRBJ2-3 | TRBV14 | CASSQRTDTQYF | TGTGCCAGCAGCCAACGCACAGATACGCAGTATTTT
TRBD2 | . | TRBJ2-7 | TRBV5-1 | CASSLPGLAGGRYEQYF | TGCGCCAGCAGCTTACCGGGACTAGCGGGAGGGCGCTACGAGCAGTACTTC
. | few | TRBJ1-5 | TRBV7-8 | CASSFGRAQPQHF | TGTGCCAGCAGCTTTGGCAGGGCTCAGCCCCAGCATTTT
TRBD2 | . | TRBJ2-1 | TRBV30 | CAFLSGTSGRARNEQFF | TGTGCCTTCCTTTCCGGGACTAGCGGGAGGGCCCGAAATGAGCAGTTCTTC
TRBD1 | . | TRBJ1-6 | TRBV5-4 | CASSLSPWEGGFGSPLHF | TGTGCCAGCAGCTTGAGTCCATGGGAAGGGGGCTTCGGCTCACCCCTCCACTTT
. | . | TRBJ2-7 | TRBV2 | CASRPDWGEQYF | TGTGCCAGCAGACCGGACTGGGGCGAGCAGTACTTC
. | . | TRBJ2-7 | TRBV30 | CAYTVSYEQYF | TGTGCCTATACGGTTAGCTACGAGCAGTACTTC
. | once | TRBJ2-2 | TRBV10-1 | CATVGELFF | TGCGCCACCGTCGGGGAGCTGTTTTTT
. | . | TRBJ1-2 | TRBV6-6 | CASSLRGESYTF | TGTGCCAGCAGCCTTCGAGGGGAGAGCTACACCTTC
. | . | TRBJ1-2 | TRBV28 | CAIRQTYGYTF | TGTGCCATTCGACAGACCTATGGCTACACCTTC
. | . | TRBJ1-3 | TRBV4-2 | CASSQTTSSGNTIYF | TGTGCCAGCAGCCAAACCACTAGCTCTGGAAACACCATATATTTT
TRBD1 | . | TRBJ1-5 | TRBV18 | CASSIDRVFQPQHF | TGTGCCAGCTCAATCGACAGGGTTTTTCAGCCCCAGCATTTT